The 25 T cell receptor beta chains given below trace back to one sample, sequenced in a study of graft-versus-host responses after intestinal transplantation. TCRdb's table, derived via immunoSEQ multiplex PCR, lists solely in-frame clones and lacks some. The sample yields just over 95,000 clones, about 93% seen once. No cognate antigen is known for these TCRs. The sequencing used unstimulated CD4+ T cells sorted from spleen or lymph node cells, collected before intestinal transplant. The receptors derive from a human donor who received an intestinal transplant.

The rearrangement joins TRBV9 to TRBJ1-6; D unclear. This CDR3 has 15 amino acids. V shed 0 bases and J shed 5 bases, with 9 bases lying between them. The germline CDR1 and CDR2 sequences are SGDLS and YYNGEE. CDR3 protein: CASSVVDTHNSPLHF. The CDR3 nucleotides read TGTGCCAGCAGCGTAGTCGACACCCATAATTCACCCCTCCACTTT. Together with reference TRBV9 and TRBJ1-6, the CDR3 gives the full variable domain: DSGVTQTPKHLITATGQRVTLRCSPRSGDLSVYWYQQSLDQGLQFLIQYYNGEERAKGNILERFSAQQFPDLHSELNLSSLELGDSALYFCASSVVDTHNSPLHFGNGTRLTVT.

The rearrangement joins TRBV14 to TRBJ2-2, with 11 bases lining up with TRBD2. Germline loops: CDR1 SGHDN, CDR2 FVKESK. Germline trimming cut 0 bases from V and 1 base from J; bases unmatched to any gene: 4. This CDR3 has 18 amino acids. The CDR3 is CASSQDLGLAGNTGELFF. CDR3 bases: TGTGCCAGCAGCCAAGATCTTGGACTAGCGGGGAACACCGGGGAGCTGTTTTTT.

Only one count was recorded for this clone. This rearrangement joins TRBV4-1 to TRBJ1-1; TRBD1 agrees at 9 bases. J lost 4 bases, V lost 3 bases, and 15 bases had no gene match. The CDR3 covers 18 residues. Germline V lookup: CDR1 MGHRA, CDR2 YSYEKL. For the CDR3, the DNA is TGCGCCAGCAGCCATACCCCTCACCGGGGACAGGGTGGCACTGAAGCTTTCTTT. It specifies CASSHTPHRGQGGTEAFF.

Turning to this clone: Additional DNA sequences in this sample encode the identical CDR3. The genes are TRBV7-5 and TRBJ2-3; the table assigns TRBD2, which was not confirmed against the DNA. TRBV7-5 is tagged as a pseudogene. The CDR3 consists of 18 residues. CDR3 sequence reads: CARSLALAGVTSTDTQYF. The CDR3 region has the DNA TGTGCCAGGAGCTTAGCACTAGCGGGGGTAACTAGCACAGATACGCAGTATTTT.

This clone was detected only once. The chain carries TRBV7-8 and TRBJ1-2; 8 bases are a match to TRBD1. The trim removed 2 bases at V and 0 bases at J, leaving 5 bases unmatched. The germline V gene encodes CDR1 SGHVS and CDR2 FQNEAQ. The CDR3 is 16 amino acids. CDR3 amino acids: CASSLIRTGPNYGYTF. The CDR3 region has the DNA TGTGCCAGCAGCTTAATACGGACAGGGCCTAACTATGGCTACACCTTC.

The CDR3 loop is CASSLVEGSEAFF. Here the CDR3 DNA reads TGTGCCAGCAGCTTGGTGGAGGGATCCGAAGCTTTCTTT. The rearrangement uses TRBV7-9 and TRBJ1-1, with D uncertain. With 3 bases removed from V and 8 bases from J, the gap between germline ends came to 13 bases. This CDR3 contains 13 residues. Germline-derived CDR1 and CDR2 are SEHNR and FQNEAQ (reference sequence).

This clone came up once. The rearrangement joins TRBV9 to TRBJ2-1, with 10 bases matching TRBD2. Trimming removed 0 bases from V and 0 bases from J; junction bases left unmatched: 6. The CDR3 spans 18 residues. Germline assignment: CDR1 SGDLS and CDR2 YYNGEE. The CDR3: CASSVVAGGQYSYNEQFF. DNA of the CDR3: TGTGCCAGCAGCGTAGTAGCGGGGGGCCAGTACTCCTACAATGAGCAGTTCTTC.

The rearrangement joins TRBV7-7 to TRBJ2-7, with TRBD1 identical over 11 bases. Germline CDR1 SSHAT, CDR2 FNYEAQ (reference sequence). The CDR3 covers 14 residues. V lost 4 bases to trimming and J lost 5 bases; unmatched junction nucleotides: 4. CDR3 region: CASSSGQGVHEQYF. The CDR3, as DNA: TGTGCCAGCAGCTCGGGACAGGGGGTCCACGAGCAGTACTTC.

The rearrangement links TRBV7-3 to TRBJ1-1, with TRBD1 matching over 7 bases. The CDR3 has 14 residues. From germline, CDR1 is SGHTA and CDR2 FQGTGA. V was pared by 5 bases and J by 2 bases, with 5 bases of the junction left unmatched. CDR3 DNA: TGTGCCAGCAGCGCACAGGGGCGAAACACTGAAGCTTTCTTT. This translates into CASSAQGRNTEAFF.

The chain links TRBV5-1 to TRBJ2-3, with D possibly matching TRBD1 (5 bases). V was clipped by 0 bases and J by 4 bases, with 12 bases between them. In germline, CDR1 is SGHRS, CDR2 YFSETQ. CDR3 length: 15 residues. The CDR3 DNA sequence: TGCGCCAGCAGCTTGGGGCAGGGTGATGCAGATACGCAGTATTTT. It specifies CASSLGQGDADTQYF.

The rearrangement joins TRBV18 to TRBJ2-7, with 10 bases aligning to TRBD1. CDR1 is KGHSH and CDR2 is LQKENI in the germline V gene. The CDR3 has 15 amino acids. The junction had 5 bases not matched to a gene; V was cut back by 0 bases and J by 6 bases. CDR3 region: CASSPPGGQGSEQYF. The CDR3 bases are TGTGCCAGCTCACCACCGGGGGGACAGGGGAGCGAGCAGTACTTC.

V gene TRBV5-1 combines with J gene TRBJ2-5; the match to TRBD1 covers 9 bases. The CDR3 length is 15 residues. V lost 6 bases and J lost 6; bases outside the gene matches: 12. Germline V gene sequence: CDR1 SGHRS, CDR2 YFSETQ. This CDR3 reads CASTPGDRDSKTQYF. The CDR3 coding sequence is TGCGCCAGCACCCCCGGGGACAGGGATTCGAAGACCCAGTACTTC. Full variable domain (outside the CDR3, taken from reference TRBV5-1 and TRBJ2-5): KAGVTQTPRYLIKTRGQQVTLSCSPISGHRSVSWYQQTPGQGLQFLFEYFSETQRNKGNFPGRFSGRQFSNSRSEMNVSTLELGDSALYLCASTPGDRDSKTQYFGPGTRLLVL.

The chain recombines TRBV10-3 with TRBJ2-7, with D possibly being TRBD1 (5 bases). CDR1 and CDR2 from the germline V gene are ENHRY and SYGVKD. CDR3 length: 17 amino acids. Trimming left V 3 bases short and J 0 bases short, with 18 bases between. The CDR3: CAISDPSSRASSYEQYF. The CDR3 DNA sequence: TGTGCCATCAGTGATCCCTCCTCCAGGGCGAGCTCCTACGAGCAGTACTTC.

The chain employs TRBV28 and TRBJ2-5, with a possible D match to TRBD1 (6 bases). V lost 5 bases and J 3 bases, leaving 10 bases between the germline ends. Germline assignment: CDR1 MDHEN and CDR2 SYDVKM. The CDR3 spans 13 residues. The CDR3 DNA reads as TGTGCCAGCAGTCAGGGGCGGGAAGAGACCCAGTACTTC. It translates to CASSQGREETQYF.

The CDR3 coding sequence is TGCGCCAGCAGCTTGGTAGTGGGCGGGAGAGTAAGTCCCTACGAGCAGTACTTC. Protein: CASSLVVGGRVSPYEQYF. The gene calls are TRBV5-1 and TRBJ2-7, with TRBD2 identical over 7 bases. J was trimmed by 2 bases and V by 0 bases; bases with no gene match: 14. The CDR3 loop spans 18 amino acids. Germline values: CDR1 SGHRS, CDR2 YFSETQ.

This chain connects TRBV7-6 to TRBJ2-5; D not resolved. The CDR3 sequence is 17 residues long. V was trimmed by 5 bases and J by 3 bases, leaving 22 bases between them. Germline V gene data show CDR1 as SGHVS and CDR2 as FNYEAQ. The CDR3 is CASSPKPPLVSEETQYF. The CDR3 nucleotides read TGTGCCAGCAGCCCCAAGCCGCCTTTAGTAAGTGAAGAGACCCAGTACTTC.

J is TRBJ2-7 and V is TRBV10-3, with a tentative D call TRBD1 (5 bases). Trimming removed 4 bases at V and 9 bases at J, with 13 bases between. CDR3 length: 12 residues. Germline-derived CDR1 and CDR2 are ENHRY and SYGVKD. The CDR3 loop is CAISVTDLAQYF. The CDR3 DNA is TGTGCCATCAGTGTGACAGACCTCGCGCAGTACTTC.

This clone was seen a single time. The chain recombines TRBV18 with TRBJ2-5; D gene uncertain. V lost 4 bases to trimming and J lost 0 bases, with 6 bases between them. The CDR3 has 13 amino acids. Germline-derived CDR1 and CDR2 are KGHSH and LQKENI. The CDR3 DNA reads TGTGCCAGCTCACACTCCTACCAAGAGACCCAGTACTTC. Translation gives CASSHSYQETQYF. Drawing the rest from reference TRBV18 and TRBJ2-5, the complete variable domain is NAGVMQNPRHLVRRRGQEARLRCSPMKGHSHVYWYRQLPEEGLKFMVYLQKENIIDESGMPKERFSAEFPKEGPSILRIQQVVRGDSAAYFCASSHSYQETQYFGPGTRLLVL.

This clone was counted between two and nine times. The chain has TRBV18 and TRBJ1-1, with 8 nucleotides matching TRBD1. V was clipped by 2 bases and J by 11 bases; unmatched bases: 13. The V gene's germline CDR1 is KGHSH and CDR2 LQKENI. This CDR3 contains 15 residues. CDR3 sequence (DNA): TGTGCCAGCTCACCAACGGGTCAGGGGGCGATCGGGGCTTTCTTT. It encodes CASSPTGQGAIGAFF.

This clone was counted between two and nine times. This chain joins TRBV10-3 and TRBJ2-7; 10 bases are a match to TRBD1. The CDR3 has 13 residues. The junction had 4 bases not matched to a gene; V was cut back by 7 bases and J by 4 bases. Germline V gene sequence: CDR1 ENHRY, CDR2 SYGVKD. CDR3 nucleotide sequence: TGTGCCATCACCGGGGGACAGGGGTACGAGCAGTACTTC. This codes for CAITGGQGYEQYF.

V usage is TRBV30 and J usage is TRBJ1-3; no clear D. The CDR3 loop spans 16 amino acids. Germline-derived CDR1 and CDR2 are GTSNPN and SVGIG (reference sequence). The V end lost 0 bases, the J end lost 2 bases, and 14 bases lay between the germline ends. CDR3 loop: CAWSVLFPGTGNTIYF. Here the CDR3 DNA reads TGTGCCTGGAGTGTACTTTTCCCGGGGACTGGAAACACCATATATTTT.

The CDR3 nucleotides read TGCGCCAGCAGCCAACCTATAGCGGGAAGGAAAGATACGCAGTATTTT. Residues: CASSQPIAGRKDTQYF. The genes are TRBV4-1 and TRBJ2-3, with 8 nucleotides matching TRBD2. Per germline, CDR1 MGHRA and CDR2 YSYEKL. With 2 bases clipped from V and 5 bases from J, the junction kept 9 bases outside the gene matches. CDR3 length equals 16 residues.

The chain couples TRBV19 to TRBJ1-2; D gene uncertain. Per the germline V gene, CDR1 is LNHDA and CDR2 is SQIVND (reference sequence). CDR3 length: 14 amino acids. With 2 bases removed from V and 2 bases from J, the gap between germline ends came to 9 bases. This CDR3 reads CASSIFRVNYGYTF. DNA of the CDR3: TGTGCCAGTAGTATATTCCGGGTCAACTATGGCTACACCTTC.

This clone has just one count. The chain is built from TRBV7-2 and TRBJ2-6, with D tentatively TRBD2 (7 bases). CDR1 is SGHTA and CDR2 is FQGNSA in the germline V gene. Trimming stripped 1 base from V and 0 bases from J, with 13 bases between. The CDR3 is 18 amino acids. CDR3 coding DNA: TGTGCCAGCAGCTTAGACGGGGGGCCTCCCTCTGGGGCCAACGTCCTGACTTTC. Its protein product is CASSLDGGPPSGANVLTF. Together with reference TRBV7-2 and TRBJ2-6, the CDR3 gives the full variable domain: GAGVSQSPSNKVTEKGKDVELRCDPISGHTALYWYRQSLGQGLEFLIYFQGNSAPDKSGLPSDRFSAERTGGSVSTLTIQRTQQEDSAVYLCASSLDGGPPSGANVLTFGAGSRLTVL.

The chain links TRBV14 to TRBJ2-7; 9 bases map to TRBD1. The CDR3 totals 14 residues. Germline V CDR1 and CDR2: SGHDN, FVKESK. V lost 2 bases and J lost 5; bases outside the gene matches: 4. This CDR3 reads CASSQRDRVHEQYF. For the CDR3, the DNA is TGTGCCAGCAGCCAACGGGACAGGGTGCACGAGCAGTACTTC.